Listed below are T cell receptor beta chains from one sample, sequenced in a study of CD8 T cells in ankylosing spondylitis. TCRdb reanalysed the 5' RACE reads using MiXCR and keeps one entry per CDR3 protein. The sample holds more than 300,000 distinct CDR3 sequences, roughly 8% seen once. The specimen sequenced was blood, either unsorted or a sorted T cell fraction (not recorded which). Receptors were obtained from a male donor with ankylosing spondylitis. The CDR3 runs from the conserved cysteine through the conserved F or W. The D gene is left open where the match is weak. Only some rows state a clone size, as once, few, many or a class for expanded clones.

TRBV4-2	TRBJ2-7	-	few	CASSQELMMMSYEQYF	TGTGCCAGCAGCCAAGAGCTCATGATGATGTCCTACGAGCAGTACTTC
TRBV7-2	TRBJ2-3	-	once	CASRPSGTDTQYF	TGTGCCAGCAGGCCCAGCGGCACAGATACGCAGTATTTT
TRBV27	TRBJ2-1	TRBD1	-	CASSFWGTGINNEQFF	TGTGCCAGCAGTTTTTGGGGGACAGGAATTAACAATGAGCAGTTCTTC
TRBV5-1	TRBJ2-5	TRBD2	-	CASSLGLATKNQETQYF	TGCGCCAGCAGCCTGGGACTAGCCACTAAGAATCAAGAGACCCAGTACTTC
TRBV5-1	TRBJ2-7	TRBD2	few	CASSFRPSGAYEQYF	TGCGCCAGCAGCTTCCGGCCTAGCGGGGCCTACGAGCAGTACTTC
TRBV5-1	TRBJ2-2	TRBD2	-	CASSLTRGRDTGELFF	TGCGCCAGCAGCCTGACTAGAGGGAGGGACACCGGGGAGCTGTTTTTT
TRBV21-1	TRBJ2-1	-	few	CASSSRVGTQPYNEQFF	TGTGCCAGCAGCTCGAGGGTGGGGACCCAACCCTACAATGAGCAGTTCTTC
TRBV11-3	TRBJ2-1	-	few	CASSGDYLNEQFF	TGTGCCAGCAGCGGCGACTACCTCAATGAGCAGTTCTTC
TRBV10-3	TRBJ1-5	-	-	CAIGERTQHF	TGTGCCATCGGGGAGAGGACCCAGCATTTT
TRBV27	TRBJ2-3	-	many	CASRQGRADTQYF	TGTGCCAGTCGACAGGGGAGGGCAGATACGCAGTATTTT
TRBV4-2	TRBJ2-5	-	few	CASSHEGQPEGTQYF	TGTGCCAGCAGCCACGAAGGACAGCCTGAAGGGACCCAGTACTTC
TRBV11-2	TRBJ2-3	TRBD2	few	CASSLTGTSGRSAYTQYF	TGTGCCAGCAGCTTAACCGGGACTAGCGGGAGGTCGGCATATACGCAGTATTTT
TRBV20-1	TRBJ2-5	TRBD2	-	CSGTGLAGESTQYF	TGCAGTGGCACGGGACTAGCGGGAGAAAGTACCCAGTACTTC
TRBV29-1	TRBJ1-5	TRBD1	-	CSVASGTGLSNQPQHF	TGCAGCGTTGCATCCGGGACAGGGCTGAGCAATCAGCCCCAGCATTTT
TRBV28	TRBJ1-5	TRBD1	-	CASSIQTGIQPQHF	TGTGCCAGCAGTATCCAGACAGGGATTCAGCCCCAGCATTTT
TRBV2	TRBJ2-7	TRBD2	-	CASSEARGAWYEQYF	TGTGCCAGCAGTGAAGCGCGGGGGGCGTGGTACGAGCAGTACTTC
TRBV10-3	TRBJ1-2	-	few	CAISESQDGYGYTF	TGTGCCATCAGTGAGTCACAGGACGGCTATGGCTACACCTTC
TRBV5-1	TRBJ2-3	-	many	CASSLAETPRTQYF	TGCGCCAGCAGCTTGGCCGAAACTCCCCGGACGCAGTATTTT
TRBV3-1	TRBJ2-1	-	few	CASSQTGHSYNEQFF	TGTGCCAGCAGCCAAACGGGGCACTCCTACAATGAGCAGTTCTTC
TRBV18	TRBJ1-4	-	few	CASSPSGLEKLFF	TGTGCCAGCTCACCATCAGGACTTGAAAAACTGTTTTTT
TRBV7-2	TRBJ2-1	-	many	CASSRTDNSYNEQFF	TGTGCCAGCAGCCGGACTGACAACTCCTACAATGAGCAGTTCTTC
TRBV7-2	TRBJ2-7	-	many	CASSFLPYEQYF	TGTGCCAGCAGCTTTCTCCCCTACGAGCAGTACTTC
TRBV6-6	TRBJ2-7	TRBD1	many	CASSMTGGHEQYF	TGTGCCAGCAGTATGACAGGGGGACACGAGCAGTACTTC
TRBV20-1	TRBJ2-1	TRBD2	-	CSASMASGRDNEQFF	TGCAGTGCTAGTATGGCTAGCGGGAGGGACAATGAGCAGTTCTTC
TRBV12-3/TRBV12-4	TRBJ2-7	-	few	CASSFRDISYEQYF	TGTGCCAGCAGTTTTCGGGACATCAGTTACGAGCAGTACTTC
TRBV3-1	TRBJ2-3	TRBD2	few	CASSRRAGGSTQYF	TGTGCCAGCAGCCGGCGCGCGGGAGGGAGTACGCAGTATTTT
TRBV28	TRBJ1-2	-	few	CASGRNRGNYGYTF	TGTGCCAGCGGCCGGAACAGAGGCAATTATGGCTACACCTTC
TRBV6-2/TRBV6-3	TRBJ1-5	TRBD1	-	CASSYSRLWTGKNQPQHF	TGTGCCAGCAGTTACTCGAGATTATGGACAGGGAAAAATCAGCCCCAGCATTTT
TRBV29-1	TRBJ2-1	-	many	CSVLLANEQFF	TGCAGCGTTTTACTAGCAAATGAGCAGTTCTTC
TRBV5-1	TRBJ2-7	TRBD1	-	CASSLDVRGHEQYF	TGCGCCAGCAGCTTGGATGTCAGGGGGCACGAGCAGTACTTC
TRBV10-2	TRBJ2-5	-	many	CASPRPGAETQYF	TGCGCCAGCCCTCGTCCAGGGGCAGAGACCCAGTACTTC
TRBV7-3	TRBJ2-2	-	few	CASSPRLDPTGELFF	TGTGCCAGCAGCCCCAGACTAGATCCTACCGGGGAGCTGTTTTTT
TRBV29-1	TRBJ2-7	TRBD2	few	CSVGPAGAEEQYF	TGCAGCGTTGGGCCAGCGGGAGCTGAAGAGCAGTACTTC
TRBV9	TRBJ2-1	TRBD2	-	CASSGGGLQGPEQFF	TGTGCCAGCAGCGGGGGGGGACTCCAGGGTCCTGAGCAGTTCTTC
TRBV11-2	TRBJ2-1	-	many	CASSPVTSPYNEQFF	TGTGCCAGCAGCCCCGTTACTAGTCCCTACAATGAGCAGTTCTTC
TRBV27	TRBJ2-7	TRBD2	few	CASSLLAGGVYEQYF	TGTGCCAGCAGCCTACTAGCGGGGGGGGTCTACGAGCAGTACTTC
TRBV7-2	TRBJ2-3	-	many	CASSLSGGATDTQYF	TGTGCCAGCAGCTTATCGGGCGGAGCCACAGATACGCAGTATTTT
TRBV5-1	TRBJ1-2	-	-	CASSLATSGDPYTF	TGCGCCAGCAGCTTGGCCACCTCGGGGGATCCCTACACCTTC
TRBV18	TRBJ1-5	-	few	CASSPETDQPQHF	TGTGCCAGCTCACCCGAGACAGATCAGCCCCAGCATTTT
TRBV4-1	TRBJ2-7	TRBD1	many	CASSRDRDYEQYF	TGCGCCAGCAGCCGGGACAGGGACTACGAGCAGTACTTC
TRBV5-1	TRBJ2-7	-	many	CASSLEQGLLGGEQYF	TGCGCCAGCAGCTTGGAACAGGGCCTCCTTGGAGGCGAGCAGTACTTC
TRBV29-1	TRBJ2-5	-	many	CSVPEGVWETQYF	TGCAGCGTTCCGGAGGGGGTTTGGGAGACCCAGTACTTC
TRBV3-1	TRBJ2-5	-	few	CASRRQETQYF	TGTGCCAGCAGGAGACAAGAGACCCAGTACTTC
TRBV3-1	TRBJ2-7	-	many	CASSTDAEQYF	TGTGCCAGCAGCACAGACGCCGAGCAGTACTTC
TRBV4-1	TRBJ1-5	-	few	CASSQEGAWQPQHF	TGCGCCAGCAGCCAAGAGGGGGCATGGCAGCCCCAGCATTTT
TRBV20-1	TRBJ1-1	-	few	CSARGESLNTEAFF	TGCAGTGCTAGGGGGGAAAGTCTAAACACTGAAGCTTTCTTT
TRBV12-3/TRBV12-4	TRBJ2-2	-	-	CASSVSGPNTGELFF	TGTGCCAGCAGTGTATCGGGGCCGAACACCGGGGAGCTGTTTTTT
TRBV6-1	TRBJ1-5	-	few	CASSDKLRPVNQPQHF	TGTGCCAGCAGTGATAAGTTGAGGCCGGTGAATCAGCCCCAGCATTTT
TRBV9	TRBJ1-5	TRBD1	few	CASSAGQADQPQHF	TGTGCCAGCAGCGCGGGACAGGCTGATCAGCCCCAGCATTTT
TRBV2	TRBJ2-2	TRBD1	few	CASSGQGTGELFF	TGTGCCAGCAGTGGACAGGGGACCGGGGAGCTGTTTTTT
TRBV7-9	TRBJ1-1	-	-	CASSFYEKGEIEAFF	TGTGCCAGCAGCTTTTATGAAAAGGGGGAGATTGAAGCTTTCTTT
TRBV3-1	TRBJ2-1	-	many	CATTREGFYNEQFF	TGTGCCACGACAAGGGAAGGGTTTTACAATGAGCAGTTCTTC
TRBV7-6	TRBJ1-1	-	-	CASSSSANTEAFF	TGTGCCAGCAGCTCGAGTGCTAACACTGAAGCTTTCTTT